Listed here are 9 T cell receptor beta chains from one sample, sequenced in a study of early stage breast cancer tumors. Assay used: immunoSEQ multiplex PCR; TCRdb lists only in-frame clones, some missing. Of 25,000 to 30,000 clones in the sample, approximately 75% were seen once. The specimen sequenced was blood. These receptors were taken from a person aged 50 to 59 with breast cancer.

The V gene is TRBV19, the J gene TRBJ1-1; TRBD1 is a possible D gene (5 bases). The germline V and J ends were trimmed by 5 bases and 7 bases, with 14 bases remaining between them. The CDR3 runs 13 residues. Germline lookup yields CDR1 LNHDA and CDR2 SQIVND (reference sequence). The CDR3 here is CASSSGRGREAFF. CDR3 nucleotides: TGTGCCAGTAGTTCAGGGAGGGGACGTGAAGCTTTCTTT.

This chain uses TRBV6-1 with TRBJ2-3; tentative D call: TRBD1 (5 bases). CDR1 and CDR2 from the germline V gene are MNHNS and SASEGT. Trimming shortened V by 4 bases and J by 4 bases, and 9 bases separated the two germline ends. The CDR3 spans 13 residues. The CDR3 protein is CASSARVSDTQYF. DNA for the CDR3: TGTGCCAGCAGTGCCAGGGTATCAGATACGCAGTATTTT.

The chain employs TRBV30 and TRBJ1-1; D gene unclear. The length of the CDR3 is 12 residues. The V gene's germline CDR1 is GTSNPN and CDR2 SVGIG (reference sequence). V dropped 5 bases and J dropped 1 base, with 8 bases sitting between them. The CDR3, as DNA: TGTGCCTGGGTCAGCTGGAACACTGAAGCTTTCTTT. It translates to CAWVSWNTEAFF.

The gene calls are TRBV4-1 and TRBJ1-3; a weak D match, TRBD1 (5 bases). The germline V and J ends were trimmed by 0 bases and 4 bases, with 13 bases remaining between them. Germline assignment: CDR1 MGHRA and CDR2 YSYEKL. The CDR3 has 16 amino acids. The CDR3 DNA is TGCGCCAGCAGCCAAGATACAGGCGTATCCGGAAACACCATATATTTT. Translating it yields CASSQDTGVSGNTIYF.

V usage is TRBV2 and J usage is TRBJ1-2; TRBD1 might be the D (6 bases). Trimming left V 6 bases short and J 0 bases short, with 17 bases between. CDR1 is SNHLY and CDR2 is FYNNEI in the germline V gene. The CDR3 covers 16 residues. CDR3 nucleotide sequence: TGTGCCAGCAGACTTAAACAGGGCTTAGCTAACTATGGCTACACCTTC. Protein: CASRLKQGLANYGYTF. Complete variable domain (other parts from reference TRBV2 and TRBJ1-2): EPEVTQTPSHQVTQMGQEVILRCVPISNHLYFYWYRQILGQKVEFLVSFYNNEISEKSEIFDDQFSVERPDGSNFTLKIRSTKLEDSAMYFCASRLKQGLANYGYTFGSGTRLTVV.

The rearrangement joins TRBV5-1 to TRBJ2-1; D gene ambiguous. The CDR3 is 13 amino acids. The germline V and J ends were trimmed by 0 bases and 6 bases, with 7 bases remaining between them. Germline V gene data show CDR1 as SGHRS and CDR2 as YFSETQ. CDR3 sequence (DNA): TGCGCCAGCAGCTTGGAGGGCGGCAATGAGCAGTTCTTC. It specifies CASSLEGGNEQFF. Supplemented by reference TRBV5-1 and TRBJ2-1, the full variable domain reads KAGVTQTPRYLIKTRGQQVTLSCSPISGHRSVSWYQQTPGQGLQFLFEYFSETQRNKGNFPGRFSGRQFSNSRSEMNVSTLELGDSALYLCASSLEGGNEQFFGPGTRLTVL.

The chain is built from TRBV4-3 and TRBJ2-3; D remains unclear. The CDR3 extends over 15 amino acids. Germline-derived CDR1 and CDR2 are LGHNA and YSLEER. The germline V and J ends were trimmed by 0 bases and 2 bases, with 9 bases remaining between them. The DNA for the CDR3 is TGCGCCAGCAGCCAAGATCCTAGGTCCACAGATACGCAGTATTTT. This sequence encodes CASSQDPRSTDTQYF.

The chain has TRBV11-2 and TRBJ1-3; D unresolved. With 3 bases removed from V and 2 bases from J, the gap between germline ends came to 5 bases. The CDR3 sequence is 13 residues long. CDR1 SGHAT and CDR2 FQNNGV come from the germline V gene. The CDR3: CASSFGPGNTIYF. The CDR3 region has the DNA TGTGCCAGCAGCTTCGGCCCTGGAAACACCATATATTTT.

The sample holds a few counts of this clone. The chain couples TRBV6-1 to TRBJ2-7; 11 bases are shared with TRBD1. In germline, CDR1 is MNHNS, CDR2 SASEGT. The V gene end was trimmed by 1 base and the J gene end by 1 base; junction bases not matched to a gene: 6. The CDR3 has 17 amino acids. Written as DNA, the CDR3 is TGTGCCAGCAGTGAAGGGACAGGGGGCGTTAGATCCTACGAGCAGTACTTC. It codes for CASSEGTGGVRSYEQYF.